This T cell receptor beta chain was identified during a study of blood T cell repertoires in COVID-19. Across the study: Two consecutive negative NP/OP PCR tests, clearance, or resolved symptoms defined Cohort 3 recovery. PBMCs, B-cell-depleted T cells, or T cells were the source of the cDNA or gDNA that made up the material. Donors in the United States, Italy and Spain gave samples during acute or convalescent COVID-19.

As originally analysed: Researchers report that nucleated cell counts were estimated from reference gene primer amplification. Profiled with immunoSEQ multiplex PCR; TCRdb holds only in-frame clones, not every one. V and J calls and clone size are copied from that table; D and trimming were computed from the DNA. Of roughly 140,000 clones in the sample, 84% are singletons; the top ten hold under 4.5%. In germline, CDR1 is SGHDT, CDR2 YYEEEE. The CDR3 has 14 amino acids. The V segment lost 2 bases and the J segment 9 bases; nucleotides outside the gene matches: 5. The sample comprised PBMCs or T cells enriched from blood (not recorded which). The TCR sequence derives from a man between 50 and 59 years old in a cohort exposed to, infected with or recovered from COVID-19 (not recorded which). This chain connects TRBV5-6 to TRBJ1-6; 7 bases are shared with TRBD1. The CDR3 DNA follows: TGTGCCAGCAGCTTCGGAACAGGGGTTTCACCCCTCCACTTT. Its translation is CASSFGTGVSPLHF.